This TCR beta chain derives from a study of blood T cells in healthy people across ages. CDR1 is LNHDA, CDR2 SQIVND, per germline (reference sequence). This CDR3 comprises 16 residues. J gave up 4 bases and V 1 base, and 6 bases lay outside the gene matches. It was with a sample-barcoded 5' primer and a J-beta primer mix that a second PCR of about 6 to 12 cycles was run. From the 5' RACE reads, TCRdb called clonotypes with MiXCR, one entry per CDR3 protein. The sample has around 790,000 distinct CDR3 sequences, 40% to 50% seen once. Donors were healthy Caucasian individuals from Russia aged roughly 6 to 95.

The gene calls are TRBV19 and TRBJ2-1; 8 positions agree with TRBD2. Sequencing was performed on blood. The receptor's source is a man aged 55 to 70 in good health. The CDR3 loop is CASSIVGGGNYNEQFF. For the CDR3, the DNA is TGTGCCAGTAGTATAGTCGGGGGGGGTAATTACAATGAGCAGTTCTTC.